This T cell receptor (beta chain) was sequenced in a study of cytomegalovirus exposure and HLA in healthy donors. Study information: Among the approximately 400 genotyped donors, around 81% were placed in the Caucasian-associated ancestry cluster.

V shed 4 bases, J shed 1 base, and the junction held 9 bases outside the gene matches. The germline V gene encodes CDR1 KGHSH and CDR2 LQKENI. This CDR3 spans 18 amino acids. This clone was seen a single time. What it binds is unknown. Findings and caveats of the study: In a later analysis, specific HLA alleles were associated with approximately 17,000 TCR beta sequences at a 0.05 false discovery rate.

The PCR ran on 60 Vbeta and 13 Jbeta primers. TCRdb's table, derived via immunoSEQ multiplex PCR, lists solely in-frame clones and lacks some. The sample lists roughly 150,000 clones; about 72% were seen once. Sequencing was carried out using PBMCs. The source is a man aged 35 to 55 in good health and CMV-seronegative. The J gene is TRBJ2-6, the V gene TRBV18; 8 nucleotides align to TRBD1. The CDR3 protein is CASSHLRQGPSGANVLTF. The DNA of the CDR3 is TGTGCCAGCTCACACCTTCGACAGGGGCCATCTGGGGCCAACGTCCTGACTTTC.